The 19 T cell receptor beta chains in this list originate from one sample, sequenced in a study of T cell repertoires in cytomegalovirus infection. These receptors have no known antigen. TCRdb re-called the reads with MiXCR, one entry per CDR3 protein. The sample has about 57,000 distinct CDR3 sequences, around 20% seen once. The source material was CD8+ T cells from cultured PBMCs, sampled from culture after CMV antigen stimulation. All receptors come from a human donor in good health (CMV status not recorded). Some clones in this sample may be carry-over from other donors' samples.

This clonotype was seen more than once but under ten times. DNA of the CDR3: TGTGCCAGTAGTATTCGGTCAGATGAGACCCAGTACTTC. This translates into CASSIRSDETQYF. V usage is TRBV19 and J usage is TRBJ2-5; D unresolved. Looked up from germline, CDR1 is LNHDA and CDR2 is SQIVND (reference sequence). V was shortened by 3 bases and J by 5 bases, with 10 bases between the two germline ends. CDR3 size: 13 residues. Full variable domain (rest looked up from reference TRBV19 and TRBJ2-5): DGGITQSPKYLFRKEGQNVTLSCEQNLNHDAMYWYRQDPGQGLRLIYYSQIVNDFQKGDIAEGYSVSREKKESFPLTVTSAQKNPTAFYLCASSIRSDETQYFGPGTRLLVL.

This clonotype has a single count. The V gene is TRBV6-2 or TRBV6-3, the J gene TRBJ2-1, with 7 bases lining up with TRBD1. Germline V gene data show CDR1 as MNHEY and CDR2 as SVGEGT. Trimming removed 4 bases from V and 4 bases from J; junction bases left unmatched: 7. CDR3 size: 15 residues. The CDR3 sequence: CASSSRVQGYNEQFF. The CDR3 DNA follows: TGTGCCAGCAGTTCACGGGTACAGGGGTACAATGAGCAGTTCTTC.

V and J are TRBV11-2 and TRBJ2-3; 9 bases align to TRBD2. The CDR3 sequence is 17 residues long. The germline gives CDR1 SGHAT, CDR2 FQNNGV. V shed 3 bases and J 6 bases; nucleotides not matched to a gene: 13. Here the CDR3 DNA reads TGTGCCAGCAGCTTCTTAGCGGGGGCCCCATATGCGGATACGCAGTATTTT. Encoded protein: CASSFLAGAPYADTQYF.

The J gene is TRBJ1-3, the V gene TRBV11-2, with unresolved D. Germline loops: CDR1 SGHAT, CDR2 FQNNGV. This CDR3 region has 14 residues. V was trimmed by 1 base and J by 1 base, leaving 5 bases between them. This CDR3 reads CASSLVRSGNTIYF. In DNA form, the CDR3 reads TGTGCCAGCAGCTTAGTACGTTCTGGAAACACCATATATTTT. The full variable domain, rest sourced from reference TRBV11-2 and TRBJ1-3, is EAGVAQSPRYKIIEKRQSVAFWCNPISGHATLYWYQQILGQGPKLLIQFQNNGVVDDSQLPKDRFSAERLKGVDSTLKIQPAKLEDSAVYLCASSLVRSGNTIYFGEGSWLTVV.

This clonotype occurred a few times. The chain recombines TRBV7-9 with TRBJ1-2; no firm D call. V was shortened by 4 bases and J by 8 bases, with 11 bases between the two germline ends. CDR3 length: 12 residues. Germline V gene data show CDR1 as SEHNR and CDR2 as FQNEAQ (reference sequence). The CDR3 spells CASSSETYGYTF. CDR3 sequence (DNA): TGTGCCAGCAGCTCAGAAACGTACGGCTACACCTTC.

This clonotype was found a few times. The chain is built from TRBV7-6 and TRBJ1-2; 9 nucleotides line up with TRBD1. The CDR3 runs to 16 residues. V shed 5 bases and J 1 base; nucleotides not matched to a gene: 8. Per the germline V gene, CDR1 is SGHVS and CDR2 is FNYEAQ. The DNA for the CDR3 is TGTGCCAGCAGCCCTCCCGGGACAGGGCATAACTATGGCTACACCTTC. It translates to CASSPPGTGHNYGYTF.

This clonotype occurred a few times. This chain links TRBV28 with TRBJ2-2, with TRBD2 matching 7 bases. J gave up 1 base and V 7 bases, and 12 bases lay outside the gene matches. CDR3 length: 17 amino acids. The germline CDR1 and CDR2 sequences are MDHEN and SYDVKM. CDR3 amino acids: CASTLIWGGLNTGELFF. The CDR3 bases are TGTGCCAGCACCCTCATCTGGGGGGGATTGAACACCGGGGAGCTGTTTTTT.

In this sample, this clonotype is medium-sized. The V and J genes are TRBV7-8 and TRBJ2-1; D assignment may be TRBD1 or TRBD2 (5 bases each). Trimming shortened V by 5 bases and J by 6 bases, and 17 bases separated the two germline ends. This CDR3 region has 15 residues. Germline values: CDR1 SGHVS, CDR2 FQNEAQ. In nucleotides, the CDR3 is TGTGCCAGCAGCCTACTTGGGGGAAGTGGCAATGAGCAGTTCTTC. Translation: CASSLLGGSGNEQFF.

This clonotype was counted only a few times. At one boundary the junction diverges from the germline segment, which might be a read error. The chain is built from TRBV4-1 and TRBJ1-2, with D possibly TRBD1 on 5 matching bases. This CDR3 comprises 13 residues. In germline, CDR1 is MGHRA, CDR2 YSYEKL. The CDR3 loop is CASSQVGGRRVSF. The CDR3 nucleotides are TGCGCCAGCAGCCAAGTCGGCGGACGCAGGGTTTCCTTC.

Many counts were recorded for this clonotype. This chain joins TRBV7-2 and TRBJ1-1; D not certain. The ends were cut back, 5 bases at V and 0 bases at J, with 7 bases in the middle. Germline CDR1 is SGHTA and CDR2 is FQGNSA. This CDR3 comprises 13 residues. Here the CDR3 DNA reads TGTGCCAGCAGCCTCGGGATGAACACTGAAGCTTTCTTT. It translates to CASSLGMNTEAFF.

This chain joins TRBV2 and TRBJ1-1; D gene unclear. The CDR3 length is 14 residues. V lost 6 bases and J lost 7, with 18 bases in between. Germline V CDR1 and CDR2: SNHLY, FYNNEI. CDR3 protein: CASSPQWAEGEAFF. In DNA, the CDR3 is TGTGCCAGCAGCCCCCAGTGGGCGGAAGGTGAAGCTTTCTTT.

The chain joins TRBV27 to TRBJ1-6; weak D call: TRBD1 (6 bases). Germline CDR1 is MNHEY and CDR2 is SMNVEV (reference sequence). V lost 7 bases and J 7 bases, leaving 11 bases between the germline ends. The CDR3 extends over 13 amino acids. CDR3 loop: CASTAGGNSPLHF. In DNA, the CDR3 is TGTGCCAGCACTGCCGGGGGCAATTCACCCCTCCACTTT.

This clonotype turned up a few times. The V gene is TRBV7-8, the J gene TRBJ2-5, with no clear D. CDR3 length equals 12 residues. Germline V gene lookup returns CDR1 SGHVS and CDR2 FQNEAQ. Trimming removed 4 bases at V and 4 bases at J, with 7 bases between. The CDR3 loop is CASSWAGETQYF. The CDR3 DNA is TGTGCCAGCAGCTGGGCAGGAGAGACCCAGTACTTC.

This clonotype was counted at least ten times. V is TRBV27 and J is TRBJ2-7, with TRBD1 identical over 8 bases. J gave up 2 bases and V 3 bases, and 3 bases lay outside the gene matches. Germline CDR1 and CDR2: MNHEY and SMNVEV (reference sequence). The length of the CDR3 is 14 residues. CDR3 nucleotides: TGTGCCAGCAGTTTGGGCAGGGGGCCCTACGAGCAGTACTTC. Protein product: CASSLGRGPYEQYF.

This clonotype was detected only a few times. This chain joins TRBV7-9 and TRBJ1-5; 10 bases agree with TRBD1. CDR3 length: 15 amino acids. V shed 4 bases, J shed 10 bases, and the junction held 10 bases outside the gene matches. Germline lookup yields CDR1 SEHNR and CDR2 FQNEAQ (reference sequence). The CDR3 DNA follows: TGTGCCAGCAGCTCTGACCGGGACAGGGGAAGTCCCCAGCATTTT. Amino acid sequence: CASSSDRDRGSPQHF.

J is TRBJ1-2 and V is TRBV6-2 or TRBV6-3; possibly TRBD1 for D (5 bases). Per germline, CDR1 MNHEY and CDR2 SVGEGT. Trimming left V 2 bases short and J 3 bases short, with 13 bases between. The CDR3 has 15 residues. The CDR3 DNA reads as TGTGCCAGCAGTTACGCCAGGGAGATTGACTATGGCTACACCTTC. Translated, it gives CASSYAREIDYGYTF.

The chain recombines TRBV12-3 or TRBV12-4 with TRBJ1-6; D unresolved. Trimming removed 5 bases from V and 14 bases from J, with 28 bases in between. CDR3 length: 17 amino acids. The CDR3 region is CASSLLGTEGLWGTLHF. DNA for the CDR3: TGTGCCAGCAGTCTTCTGGGCACCGAGGGCCTTTGGGGAACCCTCCACTTT.

The genes are TRBV7-9 and TRBJ1-4; D not certain. V was shortened by 2 bases and J by 8 bases, with 18 bases between the two germline ends. This CDR3 is built from 16 residues. Germline CDR1 reads SEHNR; CDR2 reads FQNEAQ (reference sequence). CDR3: CASSLRVGPNEEKLFF. CDR3 DNA sequence: TGTGCCAGCAGCTTAAGAGTTGGGCCGAATGAAGAAAAACTGTTTTTT.

The chain recombines TRBV7-9 with TRBJ2-7; no reliable D call. This CDR3 contains 14 residues. Between the trimmed V and J ends, which lost 1 base and 6 bases, there was a span of 13 bases. CDR1 SEHNR and CDR2 FQNEAQ come from the germline V gene (reference sequence). The CDR3 sequence is CASSLGRLEVEQYF. The CDR3 nucleotides are TGTGCCAGCAGCTTAGGAAGGCTTGAAGTCGAGCAGTACTTC. Full variable domain (remainder filled in from reference TRBV7-9 and TRBJ2-7): DTGVSQNPRHKITKRGQNVTFRCDPISEHNRLYWYRQTLGQGPEFLTYFQNEAQLEKSRLLSDRFSAERPKGSFSTLEIQRTEQGDSAMYLCASSLGRLEVEQYFGPGTRLTVT.